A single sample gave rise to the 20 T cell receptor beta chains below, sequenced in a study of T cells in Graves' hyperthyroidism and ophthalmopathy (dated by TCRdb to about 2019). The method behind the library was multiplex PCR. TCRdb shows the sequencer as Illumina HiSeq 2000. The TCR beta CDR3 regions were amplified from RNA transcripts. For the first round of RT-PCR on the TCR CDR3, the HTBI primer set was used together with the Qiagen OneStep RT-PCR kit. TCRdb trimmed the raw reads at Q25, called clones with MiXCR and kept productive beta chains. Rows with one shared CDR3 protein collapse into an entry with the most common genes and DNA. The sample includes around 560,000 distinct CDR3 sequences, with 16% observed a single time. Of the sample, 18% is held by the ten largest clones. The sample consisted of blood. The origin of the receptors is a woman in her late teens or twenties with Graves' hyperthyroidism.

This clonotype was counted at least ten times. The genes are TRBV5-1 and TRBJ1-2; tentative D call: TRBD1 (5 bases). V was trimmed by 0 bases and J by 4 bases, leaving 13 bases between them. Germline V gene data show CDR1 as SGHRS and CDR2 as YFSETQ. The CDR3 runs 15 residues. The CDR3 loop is CASSLEGQTGYGYTF. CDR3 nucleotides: TGCGCCAGCAGCTTGGAGGGGCAAACTGGCTATGGCTACACCTTC.

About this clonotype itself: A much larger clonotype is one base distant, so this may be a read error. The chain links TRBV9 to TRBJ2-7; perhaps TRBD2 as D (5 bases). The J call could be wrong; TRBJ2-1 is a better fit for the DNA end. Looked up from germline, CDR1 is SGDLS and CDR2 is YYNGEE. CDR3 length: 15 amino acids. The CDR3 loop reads CASSPLEGRSYEQFF. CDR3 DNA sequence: TGTGCCAGCAGCCCCCTAGAGGGCAGATCCTACGAGCAGTTCTTC.

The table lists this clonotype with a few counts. The CDR3 DNA reads TGTGCCAGCAGCTTCTTAAGGGGTTACCAAGAGACCCAGTACTTC. This codes for CASSFLRGYQETQYF. V is TRBV5-8 and J is TRBJ2-5; possibly TRBD1 for D (5 bases). This CDR3 comprises 15 residues. The V and J ends lost 2 bases and 0 bases respectively, with 11 bases between them. Germline V CDR1 and CDR2: SGHTS, YDEGEE.

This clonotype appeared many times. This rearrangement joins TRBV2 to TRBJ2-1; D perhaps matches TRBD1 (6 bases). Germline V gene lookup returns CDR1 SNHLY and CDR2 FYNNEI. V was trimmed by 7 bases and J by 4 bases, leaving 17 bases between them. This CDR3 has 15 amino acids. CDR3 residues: CASTPEGVEYNEQFF. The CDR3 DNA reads TGTGCCAGCACTCCAGAGGGGGTCGAGTACAATGAGCAGTTCTTC.

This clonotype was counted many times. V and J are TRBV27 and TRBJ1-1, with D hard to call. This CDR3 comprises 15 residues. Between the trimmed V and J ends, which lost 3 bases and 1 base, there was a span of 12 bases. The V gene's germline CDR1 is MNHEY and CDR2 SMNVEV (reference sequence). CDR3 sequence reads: CASSLQPRRNTEAFF. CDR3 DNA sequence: TGTGCCAGCAGTTTGCAGCCGAGGCGGAACACTGAAGCTTTCTTT.

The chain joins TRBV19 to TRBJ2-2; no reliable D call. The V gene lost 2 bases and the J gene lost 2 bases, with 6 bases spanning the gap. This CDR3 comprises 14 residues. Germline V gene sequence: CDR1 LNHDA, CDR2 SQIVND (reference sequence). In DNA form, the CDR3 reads TGTGCCAGTAGTATAAACAGAAACACCGGGGAGCTGTTTTTT. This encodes CASSINRNTGELFF.

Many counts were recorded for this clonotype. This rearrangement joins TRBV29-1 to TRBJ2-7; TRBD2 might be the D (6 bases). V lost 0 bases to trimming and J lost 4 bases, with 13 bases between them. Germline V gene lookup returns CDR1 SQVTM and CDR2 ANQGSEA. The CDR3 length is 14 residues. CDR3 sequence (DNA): TGCAGCGTTGAAGAGATGGCGGGGAGTTACGAGCAGTACTTC. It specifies CSVEEMAGSYEQYF.

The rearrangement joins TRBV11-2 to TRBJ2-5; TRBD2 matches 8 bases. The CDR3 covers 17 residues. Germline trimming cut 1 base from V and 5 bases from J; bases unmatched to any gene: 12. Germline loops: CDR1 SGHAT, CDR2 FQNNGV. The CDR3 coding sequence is TGTGCCAGCAGCTTAGGATTGTCAGCGGGAGTCCAGGAGACCCAGTACTTC. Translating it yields CASSLGLSAGVQETQYF.

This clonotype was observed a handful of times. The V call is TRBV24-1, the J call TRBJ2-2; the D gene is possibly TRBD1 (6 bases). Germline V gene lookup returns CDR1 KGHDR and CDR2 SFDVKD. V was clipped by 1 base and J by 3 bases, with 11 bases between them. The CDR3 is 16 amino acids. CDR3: CATSDLDRSDTGELFF. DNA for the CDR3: TGTGCCACCAGTGATTTAGACAGGTCGGACACCGGGGAGCTGTTTTTT.

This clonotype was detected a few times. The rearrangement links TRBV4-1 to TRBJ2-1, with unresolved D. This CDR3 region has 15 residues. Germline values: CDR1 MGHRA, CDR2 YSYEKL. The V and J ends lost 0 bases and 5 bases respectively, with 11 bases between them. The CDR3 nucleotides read TGCGCCAGCAGCCAAGATCGTCGACTTAACAATGAGCAGTTCTTC. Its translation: CASSQDRRLNNEQFF.

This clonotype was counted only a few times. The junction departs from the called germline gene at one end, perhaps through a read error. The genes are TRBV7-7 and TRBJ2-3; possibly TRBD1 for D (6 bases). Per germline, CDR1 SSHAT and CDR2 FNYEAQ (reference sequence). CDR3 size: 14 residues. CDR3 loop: CASSPRQGGDTQYF. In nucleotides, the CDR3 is TGTGCTAGCAGCCCCCGGCAAGGGGGAGATACGCAGTATTTT.

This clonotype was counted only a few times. Here the CDR3 reads CASSRGQGWNTEAFF. CDR3 DNA sequence: TGCGCCAGCAGCAGGGGACAGGGTTGGAACACTGAAGCTTTCTTT. The chain couples TRBV5-1 to TRBJ1-1; 9 nucleotides line up with TRBD1. CDR1 and CDR2 from the germline V gene are SGHRS and YFSETQ. The CDR3 totals 15 residues. J was trimmed by 1 base and V by 4 bases; bases with no gene match: 5.

The CDR3 DNA reads as TGTGCCAGCAGCGTGGGGCCAGGGCAGCCCCAGCATTTT. It codes for CASSVGPGQPQHF. This chain uses TRBV9 with TRBJ1-5, with a possible D match to TRBD1 (5 bases). CDR1 SGDLS and CDR2 YYNGEE come from the germline V gene. The CDR3 runs 13 residues. Trimming took 2 bases from V and 7 from J, leaving 10 bases between them. Based on the CDR3 plus reference TRBV9 and TRBJ1-5, the full variable domain is DSGVTQTPKHLITATGQRVTLRCSPRSGDLSVYWYQQSLDQGLQFLIQYYNGEERAKGNILERFSAQQFPDLHSELNLSSLELGDSALYFCASSVGPGQPQHFGDGTRLSIL.

The CDR3 protein is CASSLEATRTYEQYF. The CDR3 DNA sequence: TGTGCCAGCAGCTTGGAGGCGACACGCACCTACGAGCAGTACTTC. This rearrangement joins TRBV5-8 to TRBJ2-7; no firm D call. V was cut by 0 bases and J by 2 bases, with 12 bases left in between. The CDR3 runs 15 residues. Germline V lookup: CDR1 SGHTS, CDR2 YDEGEE.

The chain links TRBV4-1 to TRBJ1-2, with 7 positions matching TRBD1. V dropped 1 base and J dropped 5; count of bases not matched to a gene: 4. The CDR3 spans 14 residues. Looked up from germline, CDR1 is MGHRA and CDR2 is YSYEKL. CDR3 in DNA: TGCGCCAGCAGCCAAGGTGCAGGGGGGTATGGCTACACCTTC. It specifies CASSQGAGGYGYTF.

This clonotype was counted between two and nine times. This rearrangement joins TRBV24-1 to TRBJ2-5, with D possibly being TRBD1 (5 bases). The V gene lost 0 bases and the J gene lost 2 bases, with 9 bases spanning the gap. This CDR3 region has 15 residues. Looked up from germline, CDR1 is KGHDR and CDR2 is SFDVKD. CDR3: CATSDLQGFQETQYF. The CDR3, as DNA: TGTGCCACCAGTGATTTGCAGGGATTTCAAGAGACCCAGTACTTC.

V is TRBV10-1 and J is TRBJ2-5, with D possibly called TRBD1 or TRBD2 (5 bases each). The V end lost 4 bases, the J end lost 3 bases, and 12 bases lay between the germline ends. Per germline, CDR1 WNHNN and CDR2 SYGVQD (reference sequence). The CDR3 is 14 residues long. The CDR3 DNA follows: TGCGCCAGCAGTGGAACCCGGGGCGAAGAGACCCAGTACTTC. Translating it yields CASSGTRGEETQYF.

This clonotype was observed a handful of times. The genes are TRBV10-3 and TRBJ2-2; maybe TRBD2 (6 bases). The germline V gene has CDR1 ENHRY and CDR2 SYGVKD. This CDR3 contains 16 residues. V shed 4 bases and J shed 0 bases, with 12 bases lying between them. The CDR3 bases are TGTGCCATCAGTGGGCAGGGCGGGGCGAACACCGGGGAGCTGTTTTTT. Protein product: CAISGQGGANTGELFF.

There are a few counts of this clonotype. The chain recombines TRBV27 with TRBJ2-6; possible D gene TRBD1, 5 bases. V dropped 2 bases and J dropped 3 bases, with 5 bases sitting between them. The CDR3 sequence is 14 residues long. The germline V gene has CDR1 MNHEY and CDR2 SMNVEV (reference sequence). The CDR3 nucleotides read TGTGCCAGCAGTTTACAGGGTGGGGCCAACGTCCTGACTTTC. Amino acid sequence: CASSLQGGANVLTF.

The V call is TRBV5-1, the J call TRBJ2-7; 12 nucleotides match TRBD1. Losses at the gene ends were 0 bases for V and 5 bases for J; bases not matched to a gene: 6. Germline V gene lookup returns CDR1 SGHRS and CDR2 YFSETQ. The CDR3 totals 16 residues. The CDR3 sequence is CASSLDGDRGRNEQYF. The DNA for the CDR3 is TGCGCCAGCAGCTTGGATGGGGACAGGGGGCGGAACGAGCAGTACTTC.